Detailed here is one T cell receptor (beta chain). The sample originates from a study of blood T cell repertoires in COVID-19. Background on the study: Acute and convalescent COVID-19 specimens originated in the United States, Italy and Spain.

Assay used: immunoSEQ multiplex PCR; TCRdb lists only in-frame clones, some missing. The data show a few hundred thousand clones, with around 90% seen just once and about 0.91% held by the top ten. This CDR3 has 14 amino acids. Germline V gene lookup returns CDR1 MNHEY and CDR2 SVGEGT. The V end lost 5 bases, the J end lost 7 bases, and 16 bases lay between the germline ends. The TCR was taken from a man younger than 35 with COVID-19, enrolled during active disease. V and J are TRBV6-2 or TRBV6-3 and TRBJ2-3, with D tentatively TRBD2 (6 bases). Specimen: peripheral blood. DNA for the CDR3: TGTGCCAGCAGTCCCCCCACGGGAGTAAATACGCAGTATTTT. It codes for CASSPPTGVNTQYF.